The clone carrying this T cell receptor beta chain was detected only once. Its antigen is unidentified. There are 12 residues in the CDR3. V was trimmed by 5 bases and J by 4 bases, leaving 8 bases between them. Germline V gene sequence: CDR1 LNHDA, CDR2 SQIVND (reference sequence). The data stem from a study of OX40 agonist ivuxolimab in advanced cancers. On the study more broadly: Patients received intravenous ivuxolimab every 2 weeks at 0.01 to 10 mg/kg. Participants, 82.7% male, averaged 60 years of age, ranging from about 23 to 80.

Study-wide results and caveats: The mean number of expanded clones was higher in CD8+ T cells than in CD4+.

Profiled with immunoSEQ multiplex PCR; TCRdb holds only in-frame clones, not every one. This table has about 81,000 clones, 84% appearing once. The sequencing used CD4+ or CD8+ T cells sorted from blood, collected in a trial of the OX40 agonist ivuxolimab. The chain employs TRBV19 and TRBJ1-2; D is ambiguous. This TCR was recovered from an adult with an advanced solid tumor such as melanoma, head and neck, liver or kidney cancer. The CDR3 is CASSFTPYGYTF. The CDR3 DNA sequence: TGTGCCAGTAGTTTTACCCCCTATGGCTACACCTTC.